This is a list of T cell receptor beta chains from one sample in a study of cytomegalovirus exposure and HLA in healthy donors. The protocol was immunoSEQ multiplex PCR, while the TCRdb copy is restricted to in-frame clones and leaves out a portion. Of 120,000 or so clones listed, about three quarters were seen once; the top ten hold roughly 3.1%. The specimen sequenced was PBMCs. The receptor source for this set is a man aged 25 to 40 in good health and CMV-seronegative. CDR3s include the opening cysteine and the closing phenylalanine or tryptophan. The D gene is left open where the match is weak. Clone size appears in some rows only: once, few, many, or a class for an expanded clone.

J	V	size	D	CDR3	DNA
TRBJ2-5	TRBV11-2	-	TRBD1	CASSPGQGDGETQYF	TGTGCCAGCAGCCCTGGACAGGGGGATGGAGAGACCCAGTACTTC
TRBJ2-7	TRBV28	-	-	CASRTLGPGHEQYF	TGTGCCAGCAGGACATTGGGGCCCGGCCACGAGCAGTACTTC
TRBJ1-1	TRBV30	-	-	CAWRNGQGTIGAFF	TGTGCCTGGAGGAACGGGCAGGGTACGATCGGAGCTTTCTTT
TRBJ2-7	TRBV27	-	-	CASSSRTGVEVYEQYF	TGTGCCAGCAGTTCTCGTACGGGGGTGGAGGTCTACGAGCAGTACTTC
TRBJ1-1	TRBV19	-	TRBD1	CASSLGTGGRLEAFF	TGTGCCAGTAGTCTCGGGACAGGCGGACGGCTTGAAGCTTTCTTT
TRBJ1-6	TRBV28	-	-	CASSTQQGGALHF	TGTGCCAGCAGTACTCAACAGGGAGGGGCCCTCCACTTT
TRBJ2-2	TRBV7-2	-	-	CASSSRNTGELFF	TGTGCCAGCAGCTCTCGTAACACCGGGGAGCTGTTTTTT
TRBJ2-7	TRBV6-1	-	TRBD1	CASSEGQGGTYEQYF	TGTGCCAGCAGTGAGGGACAGGGGGGGACCTACGAGCAGTACTTC
TRBJ2-2	TRBV5-1	once	TRBD2	CASSPGTRNTGELFF	TGCGCCAGCAGCCCCGGGACTAGGAACACCGGGGAGCTGTTTTTT
TRBJ1-4	TRBV7-9	-	TRBD1	CASTIAPRTGEKLFF	TGTGCCAGCACCATTGCACCGAGGACAGGGGAAAAACTGTTTTTT
TRBJ2-3	TRBV11-2	-	TRBD2	CASSLQTSGTERDPDTQYF	TGTGCCAGCAGCTTACAGACTAGCGGAACCGAGCGGGACCCAGATACGCAGTATTTT
TRBJ2-3	TRBV6-1	-	TRBD1	CASQGVVDTQYF	TGTGCCAGCCAGGGGGTCGTAGATACGCAGTATTTT
TRBJ2-1	TRBV19	-	TRBD2	CASSLGTSGLDEQFF	TGTGCCAGTAGCCTTGGGACTAGCGGGTTAGATGAGCAGTTCTTC
TRBJ1-1	TRBV5-1	-	TRBD1	CASSLGLAGGTEAFF	TGCGCCAGCAGCTTGGGTTTGGCAGGGGGCACTGAAGCTTTCTTT
TRBJ1-1	TRBV18	-	-	CASSPTSQGRGGTEAFF	TGTGCCAGCTCACCCACATCACAGGGTAGGGGGGGCACTGAAGCTTTCTTT
TRBJ2-5	TRBV5-1	-	-	CASSLVGEAQYF	TGCGCCAGCAGCTTGGTCGGGGAGGCCCAGTACTTC
TRBJ1-5	TRBV7-8	-	TRBD1	CASSLEEGAYQPQHF	TGTGCCAGCAGCTTAGAGGAGGGGGCCTATCAGCCCCAGCATTTT
TRBJ2-5	TRBV5-4	-	-	CASSLDSETQYF	TGTGCCAGCAGCTTGGATTCTGAGACCCAGTACTTC
TRBJ2-7	TRBV6-5	-	TRBD2	CASSYTRTSGYEQYF	TGTGCCAGCAGTTATACCCGGACTAGCGGCTACGAGCAGTACTTC
TRBJ1-5	TRBV27	-	-	CASSLYRGAPQPQHF	TGTGCCAGCAGTCTATATCGGGGGGCTCCCCAGCCCCAGCATTTT
TRBJ1-2	TRBV28	once	-	CASRPDSYGYTF	TGTGCCAGCAGGCCTGACAGCTATGGCTACACCTTC
TRBJ1-3	TRBV6-6	-	-	CASRLLASGNTIYF	TGTGCCAGCAGGCTCTTAGCCTCTGGAAACACCATATATTTT
TRBJ1-2	TRBV5-1	-	-	CASSQSTAYGYTF	TGCGCCAGCAGCCAGTCGACAGCTTATGGCTACACCTTC
TRBJ1-1	TRBV25-1	-	-	CASSEPTGTVRTEAFF	TGTGCCAGCAGTGAACCGACAGGCACCGTGAGGACTGAAGCTTTCTTT
TRBJ2-1	TRBV5-5	few	-	CASSLGSSGSNEQFF	TGTGCCAGCAGCTTGGGGTCGTCGGGGTCCAATGAGCAGTTCTTC
TRBJ2-2	TRBV30	-	TRBD1	CAWRTGARTGELFF	TGTGCCTGGCGGACAGGGGCCCGCACCGGGGAGCTGTTTTTT
TRBJ1-5	TRBV27	-	-	CASSFINQPQHF	TGTGCCAGCAGTTTCATCAATCAGCCCCAGCATTTT
TRBJ1-4	TRBV5-1	-	-	CASSLSWGTGGEKLFF	TGCGCCAGCAGCTTGTCTTGGGGGACGGGAGGTGAAAAACTGTTTTTT
TRBJ2-3	TRBV19	-	TRBD1	CASSMPGQGTDTQYF	TGTGCCAGTAGTATGCCGGGACAGGGGACAGATACGCAGTATTTT
TRBJ2-3	TRBV29-1	few	TRBD2	CSAGGTSLEGTQYF	TGCAGCGCGGGGGGGACCTCCCTTGAGGGTACGCAGTATTTT
TRBJ1-2	TRBV30	-	TRBD1	CAWRGQGADKGYTF	TGTGCCTGGAGGGGACAGGGGGCGGATAAGGGCTACACCTTC
TRBJ2-1	TRBV4-1	-	TRBD2	CASSQSGTSGGQFF	TGCGCCAGCAGCCAATCAGGGACTAGCGGGGGGCAGTTCTTC
TRBJ1-5	TRBV6-5	few	-	CASSPGGRSQPQHF	TGTGCCAGCAGCCCCGGGGGGCGTAGTCAGCCCCAGCATTTT
TRBJ2-3	TRBV7-2	-	-	CASSLLVTSRGTDTQYF	TGTGCCAGCAGCTTATTGGTAACGTCCAGGGGCACAGATACGCAGTATTTT
TRBJ1-2	TRBV28	-	TRBD1	CASSLGTGEGYTF	TGTGCCAGCAGTCTAGGGACAGGGGAAGGCTACACCTTC
TRBJ2-7	TRBV15	-	-	CATSRDGATGSYEQYF	TGTGCCACCAGCAGAGATGGGGCGACAGGCAGCTACGAGCAGTACTTC
TRBJ2-1	TRBV14	-	-	CASSPGDDANYNEQFF	TGTGCCAGCAGCCCAGGGGACGACGCCAACTACAATGAGCAGTTCTTC
TRBJ2-7	TRBV28	-	-	CASSFRSLSSYEQYF	TGTGCCAGCAGTTTTAGGAGTTTAAGCTCCTACGAGCAGTACTTC
TRBJ1-2	TRBV6-5	-	-	CASSSARTASYGYTF	TGTGCCAGCAGTTCAGCCCGGACAGCCAGCTATGGCTACACCTTC
TRBJ2-7	TRBV6-6	few	TRBD1	CASGGQGPYEQYF	TGTGCCAGCGGGGGACAGGGCCCCTACGAGCAGTACTTC
TRBJ1-1	TRBV7-9	once	-	CASSLVSGSDTEAFF	TGTGCCAGCAGCTTAGTTTCAGGCTCGGACACTGAAGCTTTCTTT
TRBJ1-6	TRBV28	few	TRBD1	CASNIDREVSPLHF	TGTGCCAGCAATATCGACAGGGAGGTCTCACCCCTCCACTTT
TRBJ1-1	TRBV2	-	-	CASSEVRGGTEAFF	TGTGCCAGCAGTGAAGTTAGGGGAGGCACTGAAGCTTTCTTT
TRBJ2-7	TRBV6-5	-	-	CASRKQGTYEQYF	TGTGCCAGCAGGAAACAGGGTACCTACGAGCAGTACTTC
TRBJ1-2	TRBV28	-	-	CASDSNDYGYTF	TGTGCCAGCGACAGCAATGACTATGGCTACACCTTC
TRBJ2-7	TRBV6-1	-	-	CVSRGAANSYEQYF	TGTGTCAGCCGTGGGGCAGCCAACTCCTACGAGCAGTACTTC
TRBJ1-1	TRBV28	-	-	CASSLSAREVLAAFF	TGTGCCAGCAGTTTATCCGCGCGGGAGGTTTTGGCGGCTTTCTTT
TRBJ2-1	TRBV19	-	TRBD1	CASSALPSSGTGEQFF	TGTGCCAGTAGTGCGCTCCCTTCCTCCGGGACAGGGGAGCAGTTCTTC
TRBJ2-7	TRBV5-1	-	-	CASSPRGGWGTYEQYF	TGCGCCAGCAGCCCGCGGGGCGGGTGGGGAACCTACGAGCAGTACTTC